These T cell receptor beta chains were read from a single sample in a study of control samples from healthy donors and cancer patients. This table comes from immunoSEQ multiplex PCR, and its TCRdb copy is limited to in-frame clones, with some not included. Of 100,000 to 150,000 clones listed, roughly 90% are singletons. The sequenced sample consisted of blood. The receptors were sampled from a man aged 18 to 30 in good health. Each CDR3 is given with its conserved first and last residue. Each record gives: clone size, V gene, D gene, J gene, CDR3 DNA, CDR3 protein. D genes are given only for firm matches. Size is omitted from some rows. Given values are once, few, many or a class for expanded clones.

>-|TRBV7-2|-|TRBJ2-7
TGTGCCAGCAGCGCCCGCCCTTCCTGGCGGGCTTCTTCCTACGAGCAGTACTTC
CASSARPSWRASSYEQYF
>-|TRBV11-3|-|TRBJ2-3
TGTGCCAGCAGCCGGAGGGGGGCCGGCACAGATACGCAGTATTTT
CASSRRGAGTDTQYF
>-|TRBV2|-|TRBJ2-5
TGTGCCAGCAGCGGACTGAAGGTTTACTTC
CASSGLKVYF
>-|TRBV7-9|-|TRBJ1-2
TGTGCCAGCAGCTTAGACGGGGTAGACGGCTACACCTTC
CASSLDGVDGYTF
>-|TRBV18|-|TRBJ1-5
TGTGCCAGCTCACCGGGGGGAAATCAGCCCCAGCATTTT
CASSPGGNQPQHF
>-|TRBV27|-|TRBJ2-3
TGTGCCAGCAGTTTTGGGCAAATTAGCACAGATACGCAGTATTTT
CASSFGQISTDTQYF
>-|TRBV4-1|-|TRBJ2-3
TGCGCCAGCAGCCAATACGGGAACCTCCGCTTT
CASSQYGNLRF
>-|TRBV6-2/TRBV6-3|TRBD1|TRBJ1-6
TGTGCCAGCAGTTACAGACGGACAGGGGAGCGTTCACCCCTCCACTTT
CASSYRRTGERSPLHF
>-|TRBV11-3|-|TRBJ1-6
TGTGCCAGCAGCTTGAGACGAGATTCACCCCTCCACTTT
CASSLRRDSPLHF
>-|TRBV6-1|-|TRBJ2-1
TGTGCCAGCAGTGAAGGGAGGACGAATGAGCAGTTCTTC
CASSEGRTNEQFF
>-|TRBV6-1|-|TRBJ1-3
TGTGCCAGCAGTGAATTAATCAAGAGAGGAAACACCATATATTTT
CASSELIKRGNTIYF
>-|TRBV25-1|TRBD1|TRBJ1-2
TGTGCCAGCAGTGCCGACAGGGTTAACTATGGCTACACCTTC
CASSADRVNYGYTF
>-|TRBV13|TRBD2|TRBJ2-1
TGTGCCAGCAGCTTAGGTCCCGGGACTAGCGGGGGACTCTACAATGAGCAGTTCTTC
CASSLGPGTSGGLYNEQFF
>-|TRBV2|-|TRBJ1-4
TGTGCCAGCAGTGAGGGCCCATTTGAAAAACTGTTTTTT
CASSEGPFEKLFF
>-|TRBV6-5|-|TRBJ1-3
TGTGCCAGCAGTATCCAGGGCTCTGGAAACACCATATATTTT
CASSIQGSGNTIYF
>-|TRBV5-1|TRBD2|TRBJ2-1
TGCGCCAGCAGCTTGGGGGAGGGCCAGCAGTTCTTC
CASSLGEGQQFF
>once|TRBV5-4|TRBD2|TRBJ2-2
TGTGCCAGCAGCTTGCAGCGGGGGGGTACCGGGGAGCTGTTTTTT
CASSLQRGGTGELFF
>-|TRBV4-1|-|TRBJ1-4
TGCGCCAGCAAGCCTAGGGGGAGTGACGAAAAACTGTTTTTT
CASKPRGSDEKLFF
>-|TRBV30|-|TRBJ2-7
TGTGCCTGGACCGCCGGGACAATATCCTACGAGCAGTACTTC
CAWTAGTISYEQYF
>-|TRBV9|TRBD2|TRBJ2-5
TGTGCCAGCAGCCCGCAGGGACTAGTCCAAGAGACCCAGTACTTC
CASSPQGLVQETQYF
>-|TRBV13|-|TRBJ1-1
TGTGCCAGCAGCTTAGGGCTGTCAACTGAAGCTTTCTTT
CASSLGLSTEAFF
>-|TRBV14|-|TRBJ1-1
TGTGCCAGCAGCCAAGTTCTGGGGCCCTCGCGTCTGGCTGAAGCTTTCTTT
CASSQVLGPSRLAEAFF
>-|TRBV10-3|TRBD1|TRBJ1-2
TGTGCCATCAGTGAGGGGACAGGGCAGGGCTACACCTTC
CAISEGTGQGYTF
>-|TRBV19|-|TRBJ2-7
TGTGCCAGTAGCGAACAGTCTATATCCTACGAGCAGTACTTC
CASSEQSISYEQYF
>-|TRBV9|-|TRBJ2-5
TGTGCCAGCAGCGTACCTGCCGAGGGGGAGACCCAGTACTTC
CASSVPAEGETQYF
>-|TRBV20-1|-|TRBJ1-2
TGCAGTGCTAGGGCCGGAAGCTACACCTTC
CSARAGSYTF
>-|TRBV5-6|TRBD2|TRBJ2-5
TGTGCCAGCAGCGACTTAGCGGGGGGACCCCAAGAGACCCAGTACTTC
CASSDLAGGPQETQYF
>-|TRBV11-3|TRBD1|TRBJ2-1
TGTGCCAGCAGCTTAGTTCCGGGACAGGAGTTCTTC
CASSLVPGQEFF
>-|TRBV6-4|TRBD1|TRBJ1-4
TGTGCCAGCAGTTACGACAGGGGGCTTAAACTGTTTTTT
CASSYDRGLKLFF
>once|TRBV5-1|-|TRBJ1-6
TGCGCCAGCAGCTTGGGTGGACGCGAAAATTCACCCCTCCACTTT
CASSLGGRENSPLHF
>-|TRBV30|TRBD1|TRBJ2-3
TGTGCCTCGACGACAGGGGGCAACACAGATACGCAGTATTTT
CASTTGGNTDTQYF
>-|TRBV2|-|TRBJ1-2
TGTGCCAGCAGGGCGGGAGACAGCCTGAACTATGGCTACACCTTC
CASRAGDSLNYGYTF
>-|TRBV6-5|-|TRBJ1-1
TGTGCCAGCAGGCTTAAGGGGCCTGAAGCTTTCTTT
CASRLKGPEAFF
>-|TRBV28|-|TRBJ1-2
TGTGCCAGCAGTTTAGTTAGGTCTGTGAGGAGCGGCTACACCTTC
CASSLVRSVRSGYTF
>-|TRBV27|-|TRBJ1-1
TGTGCCAGCAGTGAACAGGGCACTGAAGCTTTCTTT
CASSEQGTEAFF
>-|TRBV15|TRBD2|TRBJ2-5
TGTGCCACCAGCAGGAGACTAGCGGGGGAAGAGACCCAGTACTTC
CATSRRLAGEETQYF
>-|TRBV9|-|TRBJ2-3
TGTGCCAGCAGCTTAAGTAGGGGTATGGATACGCAGTATTTT
CASSLSRGMDTQYF
>-|TRBV4-2|-|TRBJ2-1
TGTGCCAGCAGCCAAGAAGGACGCATCCTCGGCAATGAGCAGTTCTTC
CASSQEGRILGNEQFF
>-|TRBV7-9|TRBD1|TRBJ2-2
TGTGCCAGCTGGGACAGTCACACCGGGGAGCTGTTTTTT
CASWDSHTGELFF
>once|TRBV6-5|TRBD1|TRBJ2-6
TGTGCCAGCAGTACAGGGGATGGGGCCAACGTCCTGACTTTC
CASSTGDGANVLTF
>-|TRBV27|-|TRBJ1-1
TGTGCCAGCAGTTTAGCAGGGAGGGGGGTGAACACTGAAGCTTTCTTT
CASSLAGRGVNTEAFF